One T cell receptor (beta chain) is described in this entry. The repertoire was sequenced with immunoSEQ multiplex PCR; TCRdb's copy has only in-frame clones and lacks some. The top ten clones hold 15% to 20% of a sample with 110,000 or so clones, roughly 89% of them seen once. These data are taken from a study of control samples from healthy donors and cancer patients. Germline V gene data show CDR1 as LNHDA and CDR2 as SQIVND (reference sequence). This CDR3 has 15 residues. Trimming shortened V by 5 bases and J by 5 bases, and 15 bases separated the two germline ends. This chain connects TRBV19 to TRBJ1-4, with a weak D call TRBD1 (6 bases). Sequenced material: blood. The receptor's source is a woman aged 50 to 65 in good health. The CDR3 sequence is CASSSGGGNNEKLFF. In DNA, the CDR3 is TGTGCCAGTAGTTCAGGAGGGGGGAACAATGAAAAACTGTTTTTT. The entire variable domain, with the rest obtained from reference TRBV19 and TRBJ1-4, is as follows: DGGITQSPKYLFRKEGQNVTLSCEQNLNHDAMYWYRQDPGQGLRLIYYSQIVNDFQKGDIAEGYSVSREKKESFPLTVTSAQKNPTAFYLCASSSGGGNNEKLFFGSGTQLSVL.